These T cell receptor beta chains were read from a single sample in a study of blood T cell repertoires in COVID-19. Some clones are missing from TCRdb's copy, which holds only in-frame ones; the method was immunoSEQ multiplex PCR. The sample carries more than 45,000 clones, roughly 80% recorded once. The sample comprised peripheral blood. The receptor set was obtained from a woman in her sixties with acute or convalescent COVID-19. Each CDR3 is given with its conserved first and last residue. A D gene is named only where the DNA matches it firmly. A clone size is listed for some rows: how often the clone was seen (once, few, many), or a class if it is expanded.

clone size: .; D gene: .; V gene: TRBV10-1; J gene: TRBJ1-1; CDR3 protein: CASRDGGGATEAFF; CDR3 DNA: TGCGCCAGCAGGGACGGAGGGGGGGCGACAGAAGCTTTCTTT
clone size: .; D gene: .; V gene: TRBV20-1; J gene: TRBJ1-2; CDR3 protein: CSARDSDGYTF; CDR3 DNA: TGCAGTGCTAGAGACAGCGATGGCTACACCTTC
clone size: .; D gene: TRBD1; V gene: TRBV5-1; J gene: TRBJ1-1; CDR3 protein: CASSLGGQGNTEAFF; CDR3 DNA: TGCGCCAGCAGCTTGGGGGGACAGGGGAACACTGAAGCTTTCTTT
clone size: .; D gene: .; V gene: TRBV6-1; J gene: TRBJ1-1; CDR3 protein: CASSEAGAIGYTEAFF; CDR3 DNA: TGTGCCAGCAGTGAAGCTGGGGCTATTGGGTACACTGAAGCTTTCTTT
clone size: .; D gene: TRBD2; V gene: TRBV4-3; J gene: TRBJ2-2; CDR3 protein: CASSQDGLAGAGELFF; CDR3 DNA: TGCGCCAGCAGCCAAGATGGACTAGCGGGGGCCGGGGAGCTGTTTTTT
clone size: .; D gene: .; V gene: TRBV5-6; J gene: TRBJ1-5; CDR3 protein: CASSLRGTLNQPQHF; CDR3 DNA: TGTGCCAGCAGCTTAAGAGGGACTTTAAATCAGCCCCAGCATTTT
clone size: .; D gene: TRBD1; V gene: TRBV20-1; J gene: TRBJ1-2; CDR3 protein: CSAFTGDGYTF; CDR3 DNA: TGCAGTGCCTTTACAGGGGATGGCTACACCTTC
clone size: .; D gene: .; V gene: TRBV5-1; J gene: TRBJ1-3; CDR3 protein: CASSLGRSVSGNTIYF; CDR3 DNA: TGCGCCAGCAGCTTGGGCAGGTCGGTCTCTGGAAACACCATATATTTT
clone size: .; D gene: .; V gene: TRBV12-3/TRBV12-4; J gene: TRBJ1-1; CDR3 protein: CASSLKRVTEAFF; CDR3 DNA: TGTGCCAGCAGTTTGAAGAGGGTTACTGAAGCTTTCTTT
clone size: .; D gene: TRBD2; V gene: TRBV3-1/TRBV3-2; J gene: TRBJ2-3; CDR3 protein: CASSQDTSAYTDTQYF; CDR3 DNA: TGTGCCAGCAGCCAAGACACTAGCGCTTACACAGATACGCAGTATTTT
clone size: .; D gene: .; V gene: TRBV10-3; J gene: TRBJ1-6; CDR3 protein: CAISREGENSPLHF; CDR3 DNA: TGTGCCATCAGTCGAGAGGGTGAAAATTCACCCCTCCACTTT
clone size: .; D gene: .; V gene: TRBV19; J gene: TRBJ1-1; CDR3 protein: CASSIVAGGTEAFF; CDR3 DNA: TGTGCCAGTAGTATAGTGGCGGGAGGGACTGAAGCTTTCTTT
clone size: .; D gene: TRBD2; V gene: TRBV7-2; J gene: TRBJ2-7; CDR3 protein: CASSLAGLAGSYEQYF; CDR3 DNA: TGTGCCAGCAGCTTGGCAGGACTAGCGGGTTCCTACGAGCAGTACTTC
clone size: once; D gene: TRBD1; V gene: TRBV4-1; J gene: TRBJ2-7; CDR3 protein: CASSFRQGPYEQYF; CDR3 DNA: TGCGCCAGCAGCTTCCGACAGGGACCCTACGAGCAGTACTTC